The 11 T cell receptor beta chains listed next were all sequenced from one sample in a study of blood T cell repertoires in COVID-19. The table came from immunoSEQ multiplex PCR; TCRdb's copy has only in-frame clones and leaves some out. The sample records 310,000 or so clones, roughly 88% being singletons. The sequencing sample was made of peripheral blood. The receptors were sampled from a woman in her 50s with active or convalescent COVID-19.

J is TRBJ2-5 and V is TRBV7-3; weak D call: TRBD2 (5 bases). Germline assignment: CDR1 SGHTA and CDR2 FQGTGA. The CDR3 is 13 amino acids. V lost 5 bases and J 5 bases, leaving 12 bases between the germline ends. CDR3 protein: CASSPPGKETQYF. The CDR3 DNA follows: TGTGCCAGCAGCCCCCCGGGAAAGGAGACCCAGTACTTC.

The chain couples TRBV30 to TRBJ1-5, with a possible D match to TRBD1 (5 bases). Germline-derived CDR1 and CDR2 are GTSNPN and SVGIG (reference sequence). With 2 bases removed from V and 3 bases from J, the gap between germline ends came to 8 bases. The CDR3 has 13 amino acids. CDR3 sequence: CAWSQGLNQPQHF. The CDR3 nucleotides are TGTGCCTGGAGTCAGGGTCTCAATCAGCCCCAGCATTTT.

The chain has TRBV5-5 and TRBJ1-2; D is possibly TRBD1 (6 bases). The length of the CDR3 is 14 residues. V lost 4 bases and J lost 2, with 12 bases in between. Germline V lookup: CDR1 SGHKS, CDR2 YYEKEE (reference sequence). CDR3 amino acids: CASSATGINYGYTF. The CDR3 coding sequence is TGTGCCAGCAGCGCCACAGGGATCAACTATGGCTACACCTTC.

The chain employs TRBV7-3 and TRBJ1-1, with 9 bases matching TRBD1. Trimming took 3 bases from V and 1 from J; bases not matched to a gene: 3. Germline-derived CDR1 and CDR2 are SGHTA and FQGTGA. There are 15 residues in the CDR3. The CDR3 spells CASSFGTGSNTEAFF. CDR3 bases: TGTGCCAGCAGCTTTGGGACAGGGTCGAACACTGAAGCTTTCTTT. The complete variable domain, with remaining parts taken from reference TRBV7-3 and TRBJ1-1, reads GAGVSQTPSNKVTEKGKYVELRCDPISGHTALYWYRQSLGQGPEFLIYFQGTGAADDSGLPNDRFFAVRPEGSVSTLKIQRTERGDSAVYLCASSFGTGSNTEAFFGQGTRLTVV.

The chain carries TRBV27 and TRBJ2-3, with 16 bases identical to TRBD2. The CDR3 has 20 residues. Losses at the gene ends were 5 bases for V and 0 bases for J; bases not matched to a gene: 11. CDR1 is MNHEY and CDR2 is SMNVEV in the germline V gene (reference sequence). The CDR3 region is CASSRPLGTSGRGSTDTQYF. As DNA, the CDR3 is TGTGCCAGCAGTCGGCCTCTTGGGACTAGCGGGAGGGGGAGCACAGATACGCAGTATTTT.

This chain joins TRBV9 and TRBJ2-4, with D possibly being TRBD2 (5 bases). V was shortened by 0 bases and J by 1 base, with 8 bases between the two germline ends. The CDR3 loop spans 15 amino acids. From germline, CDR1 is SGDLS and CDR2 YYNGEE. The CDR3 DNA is TGTGCCAGCAGCGTAGCTGGCGGGGCCAAAAACATTCAGTACTTC. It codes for CASSVAGGAKNIQYF.

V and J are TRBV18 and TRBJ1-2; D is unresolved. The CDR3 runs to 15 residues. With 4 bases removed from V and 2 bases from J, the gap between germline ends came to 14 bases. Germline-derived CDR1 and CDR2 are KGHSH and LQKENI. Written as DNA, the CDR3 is TGTGCCAGCTCACTAAAGGGAGGAGGGAACTATGGCTACACCTTC. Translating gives CASSLKGGGNYGYTF.

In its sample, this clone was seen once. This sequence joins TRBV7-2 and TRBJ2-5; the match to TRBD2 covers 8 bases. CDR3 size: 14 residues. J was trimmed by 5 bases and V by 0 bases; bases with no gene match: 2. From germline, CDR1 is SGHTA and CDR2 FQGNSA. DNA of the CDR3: TGTGCCAGCAGCTTAGCCGCTAGCGGGGAGACCCAGTACTTC. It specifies CASSLAASGETQYF. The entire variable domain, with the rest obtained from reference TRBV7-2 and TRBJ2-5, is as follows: GAGVSQSPSNKVTEKGKDVELRCDPISGHTALYWYRQSLGQGLEFLIYFQGNSAPDKSGLPSDRFSAERTGGSVSTLTIQRTQQEDSAVYLCASSLAASGETQYFGPGTRLLVL.

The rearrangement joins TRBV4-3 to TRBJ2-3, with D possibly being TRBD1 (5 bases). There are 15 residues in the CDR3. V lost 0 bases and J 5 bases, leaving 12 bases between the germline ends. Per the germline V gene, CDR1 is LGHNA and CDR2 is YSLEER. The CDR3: CASSQDPRGGDTQYF. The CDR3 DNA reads TGCGCCAGCAGCCAAGACCCTAGGGGCGGAGATACGCAGTATTTT.

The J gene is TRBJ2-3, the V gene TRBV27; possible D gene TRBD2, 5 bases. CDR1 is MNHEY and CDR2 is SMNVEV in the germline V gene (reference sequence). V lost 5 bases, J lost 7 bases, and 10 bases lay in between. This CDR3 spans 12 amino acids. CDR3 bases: TGTGCCAGCAGTAACCCCGGGAATACGCAGTATTTT. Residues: CASSNPGNTQYF.

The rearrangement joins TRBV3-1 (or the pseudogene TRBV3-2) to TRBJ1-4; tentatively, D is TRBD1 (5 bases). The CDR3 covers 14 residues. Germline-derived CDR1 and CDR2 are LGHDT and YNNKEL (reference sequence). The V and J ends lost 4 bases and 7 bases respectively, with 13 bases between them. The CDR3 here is CASSRLGGGEKLFF. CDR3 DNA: TGTGCCAGCAGCCGGCTGGGGGGTGGTGAAAAACTGTTTTTT.